Presented here are 16 T cell receptor beta chains from one specimen sequenced in a study of glioma-infiltrating T cells. Amplification of TCR alpha and beta CDR3 regions from RNA used iRepertoire nested multiplex PCR. TCRdb processed the multiplex PCR reads anew with MiXCR; each CDR3 protein has one entry. The sample gives 400,000 or so distinct CDR3 sequences, 35% to 45% of which show up once; around 12% is in the top ten. Sequenced: glioma tissue, nonneoplastic brain tissue, or PBMCs (not recorded which). The receptor set was obtained from a human donor with low-grade glioma or glioblastoma, undergoing nonglioma brain surgery, or in good health (not recorded which).

This clonotype was found a few times. The chain couples TRBV7-9 to TRBJ2-1, with a weak D call TRBD2 (6 bases). Germline V CDR1 and CDR2: SEHNR, FQNEAQ (reference sequence). V lost 6 bases and J 7 bases, leaving 19 bases between the germline ends. This CDR3 region has 15 residues. The CDR3 region is CASSLLGGFGNEQFF. The CDR3 nucleotides are TGTGCCAGCAGTCTCTTGGGAGGCTTCGGGAATGAGCAGTTCTTC. Based on the CDR3 plus reference TRBV7-9 and TRBJ2-1, the full variable domain is DTGVSQNPRHKITKRGQNVTFRCDPISEHNRLYWYRQTLGQGPEFLTYFQNEAQLEKSRLLSDRFSAERPKGSFSTLEIQRTEQGDSAMYLCASSLLGGFGNEQFFGPGTRLTVL.

The chain is built from TRBV29-1 and TRBJ1-5; D perhaps matches TRBD1 (6 bases). There are 13 residues in the CDR3. The ends were cut back, 5 bases at V and 0 bases at J, with 8 bases in the middle. Germline V gene lookup returns CDR1 SQVTM and CDR2 ANQGSEA. The CDR3 coding sequence is TGCAGCGTTTTGGACAGTAGCAATCAGCCCCAGCATTTT. It codes for CSVLDSSNQPQHF.

The chain has TRBV12-3 or TRBV12-4 and TRBJ2-7; unclear D gene. This CDR3 region has 13 residues. V was clipped by 2 bases and J by 5 bases, with 10 bases between them. Written as DNA, the CDR3 is TGTGCCAGCAGTTTACTCCCCCGCGACGAGCAGTACTTC. Protein sequence: CASSLLPRDEQYF.

This clonotype was found many times. The V and J genes are TRBV7-2 and TRBJ2-3; 9 nucleotides agree with TRBD1. This CDR3 region has 14 residues. Losses at the gene ends were 7 bases for V and 5 bases for J; bases not matched to a gene: 7. CDR1 and CDR2 (germline): SGHTA, FQGNSA. DNA of the CDR3: TGTGCCAGCAAATCACAGGGGGCAGTAGATACGCAGTATTTT. Its translation is CASKSQGAVDTQYF.

This clonotype has a handful of counts. The V gene is TRBV28, the J gene TRBJ2-6; D gene unclear. CDR1 and CDR2 (germline): MDHEN, SYDVKM. V dropped 2 bases and J dropped 4 bases, with 9 bases sitting between them. The CDR3 totals 15 residues. CDR3: CASSLGLRGANVLTF. In DNA form, the CDR3 reads TGTGCCAGCAGTTTAGGTCTGCGGGGGGCCAACGTCCTGACTTTC. The entire variable domain, with the rest obtained from reference TRBV28 and TRBJ2-6, is as follows: DVKVTQSSRYLVKRTGEKVFLECVQDMDHENMFWYRQDPGLGLRLIYFSYDVKMKEKGDIPEGYSVSREKKERFSLILESASTNQTSMYLCASSLGLRGANVLTFGAGSRLTVL.

With regard to this clonotype: The junction differs from germline at one of its ends, possibly a read error. V and J are TRBV6-2 or TRBV6-3 and TRBJ2-3; D gene ambiguous. The V gene's germline CDR1 is MNHEY and CDR2 SVGEGT. This CDR3 spans 14 amino acids. CDR3: CASGYSTSTDTQYF. CDR3 coding DNA: TGTGCCAGCGGTTACTCGACTAGCACAGATACGCAGTATTTT.

The chain couples TRBV20-1 to TRBJ1-5, with D perhaps matching TRBD1 (6 bases). The CDR3 sequence is 14 residues long. CDR1 and CDR2 (germline): DFQATT, SNEGSKA (reference sequence). Trimming pared 6 bases from V and 4 bases from J, leaving 16 bases between. The CDR3 here is CSARLGGANQPQHF. Here the CDR3 DNA reads TGCAGTGCCAGACTAGGGGGGGCAAATCAGCCCCAGCATTTT.

Details on this clonotype: At one boundary the junction diverges from the germline segment, which might be a read error. This sequence joins TRBV7-9 and TRBJ1-6, with 7 bases lining up with TRBD1. The CDR3 runs to 14 residues. Germline V lookup: CDR1 SEHNR, CDR2 FQNEAQ (reference sequence). CDR3 DNA sequence: TGTGCCAGCTCAACGGGACAGAAAGATTCACCCATCCACTTT. As protein: CASSTGQKDSPIHF.

J is TRBJ2-2 and V is TRBV7-6; 10 bases agree with TRBD1. Unmatched junction bases numbered 8, after V lost 1 base and J lost 3 bases. Germline V gene sequence: CDR1 SGHVS, CDR2 FNYEAQ. The CDR3 runs to 18 residues. The CDR3 spells CASSLDTTGGPYTGELFF. The CDR3 nucleotides are TGTGCCAGCAGCTTAGACACGACAGGGGGCCCTTACACCGGGGAGCTGTTTTTT.

Remarks on this clonotype: A read error is possible here, since a much larger clone lies one base away. This likely comes from a read error, as the CDR3 has no conserved phenylalanine or tryptophan at its end. J is TRBJ2-3 and V is TRBV15; D possibly uses TRBD1 or TRBD2 (5 bases each). Trimming stripped 6 bases from V and 1 base from J, with 17 bases between. CDR3 size: 16 residues. Germline-derived CDR1 and CDR2 are LNHNV and YYDKDF (reference sequence). In DNA form, the CDR3 reads TGTGCCACCAGTGCCGGGGCAGGTGGGCGCACAGATACGCAGTATCTT. This gives the protein CATSAGAGGRTDTQYL.

Worth noting for this clonotype: One end of the junction does not line up with germline, which may come from a read error. The gene calls are TRBV3-1 and TRBJ2-3; 7 nucleotides match TRBD1. Germline-derived CDR1 and CDR2 are LGHDT and YNNKEL (reference sequence). The CDR3 consists of 16 residues. This CDR3 reads CASGQGTAALTDTQYF. The CDR3 DNA sequence: TGTGCCAGCGGCCAAGGGACAGCCGCACTCACAGATACGCAGTATTTT.

J is TRBJ1-1 and V is TRBV9; D is uncertain. The V end lost 4 bases, the J end lost 3 bases, and 13 bases lay between the germline ends. CDR1 is SGDLS, CDR2 YYNGEE, per germline. This CDR3 is built from 14 residues. Here the CDR3 DNA reads TGTGCCAGCAGCCTTGTCGGTCCAGACACTGAAGCTTTCTTT. Translating gives CASSLVGPDTEAFF.

The sample holds many counts of this clonotype. This chain connects TRBV6-2 or TRBV6-3 to TRBJ2-2; TRBD1 matches 11 bases. CDR1 is MNHEY and CDR2 is SVGEGT in the germline V gene. The trim removed 1 base at V and 7 bases at J, leaving 5 bases unmatched. The CDR3 runs to 16 residues. The CDR3 region is CASSYFGQGAGGELFF. The CDR3 DNA is TGTGCCAGCAGTTACTTCGGACAGGGGGCCGGCGGGGAGCTGTTTTTT.

V and J are TRBV29-1 and TRBJ2-1, with D possibly being TRBD2 (5 bases). In germline, CDR1 is SQVTM, CDR2 ANQGSEA. The CDR3 totals 14 residues. Trimming left V 4 bases short and J 9 bases short, with 19 bases between. CDR3 coding DNA: TGCAGCGTTGGCCCGTGTGAGGAGGACGGTGAGCAGTTCTTC. This translates into CSVGPCEEDGEQFF.

A few counts support this clonotype. This chain uses TRBV6-1 with TRBJ2-7; 8 bases fit TRBD1. CDR3 length equals 14 residues. V shed 6 bases and J 3 bases; nucleotides not matched to a gene: 7. Looked up from germline, CDR1 is MNHNS and CDR2 is SASEGT. CDR3: CASRYGTGLYEQYF. In DNA, the CDR3 is TGTGCCAGCAGATACGGGACAGGACTCTACGAGCAGTACTTC.

The chain recombines TRBV7-2 with TRBJ2-7, with TRBD1 as a possible D gene (6 bases). The germline CDR1 and CDR2 sequences are SGHTA and FQGNSA. The CDR3 totals 12 residues. V gave up 1 base and J gave up 9 bases, with 10 bases separating them. The CDR3 nucleotides are TGTGCCAGCAGCTTAGGACAGGCCGGGCAGTACTTC. Translation: CASSLGQAGQYF.